One and the same sample provided the 9 T cell receptor beta chains below, sequenced in a study of shared clonotypes between healthy human individuals. Libraries were prepared by immunoSEQ multiplex PCR; TCRdb keeps only in-frame clonotypes and omits some of them. This table holds more than 2,000,000 clones, more than 85% found once. Sequences were obtained from naive CD4+ T cells from PBMCs. Subset given: CD45RA+ positively selected. These receptors all stem from a young man in good health. Some clones in this sample may be carry-over from other donors' samples.

The chain carries TRBV7-9 and TRBJ2-3; tentative D call: TRBD2 (5 bases). Germline lookup yields CDR1 SEHNR and CDR2 FQNEAQ (reference sequence). CDR3 length equals 15 residues. V lost 1 base and J lost 2, with 10 bases in between. DNA of the CDR3: TGTGCCAGCAGCTTAGGAGGGTTACTCACAGATACGCAGTATTTT. As protein: CASSLGGLLTDTQYF.

This sequence joins TRBV4-2 and TRBJ2-5; the D is unclear. The CDR3 runs 14 residues. Trimming left V 0 bases short and J 1 base short, with 6 bases between. Germline CDR1 LGHNA, CDR2 YNFKEQ. Here the CDR3 DNA reads TGTGCCAGCAGCCAAGATCAGTCCCAAGAGACCCAGTACTTC. This encodes CASSQDQSQETQYF.

The V call is TRBV5-1, the J call TRBJ2-2; the D is unclear. In germline, CDR1 is SGHRS, CDR2 YFSETQ. The length of the CDR3 is 17 residues. V was shortened by 1 base and J by 0 bases, with 13 bases between the two germline ends. The CDR3 DNA is TGCGCCAGCAGCTTGATGGGGAACTCCGCGAACACCGGGGAGCTGTTTTTT. It is translated as CASSLMGNSANTGELFF.

The chain links TRBV27 to TRBJ1-2, with 7 bases lining up with TRBD1. This CDR3 has 13 amino acids. J was trimmed by 4 bases and V by 7 bases; bases with no gene match: 6. Germline loops: CDR1 MNHEY, CDR2 SMNVEV (reference sequence). Here the CDR3 DNA reads TGTGCCAGCAAACGACAGGGCGGCTATGGCTACACCTTC. Residues: CASKRQGGYGYTF.

This chain's CDR3 is CASSFGAGARADTQYF. The CDR3 DNA reads TGTGCCAGCAGCTTTGGAGCGGGAGCACGAGCGGATACGCAGTATTTT. The chain couples TRBV7-3 to TRBJ2-3; 8 bases fit TRBD2. The V gene end was trimmed by 3 bases and the J gene end by 6 bases; junction bases not matched to a gene: 11. The CDR3 covers 16 residues. CDR1 is SGHTA and CDR2 is FQGTGA in the germline V gene.

The chain links TRBV6-5 to TRBJ2-3; D gene uncertain. There are 16 residues in the CDR3. Trimming removed 2 bases at V and 6 bases at J, with 18 bases between. CDR1 is MNHEY and CDR2 is SVGAGI in the germline V gene. The CDR3 here is CASSYQSPIRTDTQYF. The CDR3 region has the DNA TGTGCCAGCAGTTACCAGAGCCCGATTAGAACGGATACGCAGTATTTT.

The chain has TRBV5-4 and TRBJ2-7; D possibly matches TRBD1 or TRBD2 (6 bases each). The length of the CDR3 is 16 residues. Between the trimmed V and J ends, which lost 0 bases and 6 bases, there was a span of 19 bases. The germline CDR1 and CDR2 sequences are SGHNT and YYREEE (reference sequence). CDR3 in amino acids: CASSLGGAGKFGEQYF. DNA for the CDR3: TGTGCCAGCAGCTTGGGGGGGGCAGGGAAATTTGGCGAGCAGTACTTC.

CDR3 residues: CASSPDPQYF. The CDR3 DNA follows: TGTGCCAGCAGCCCAGACCCCCAGTACTTC. The gene calls are TRBV7-9 and TRBJ2-5; D uncertain. The ends were cut back, 5 bases at V and 9 bases at J, with 7 bases in the middle. CDR1 is SEHNR, CDR2 FQNEAQ, per germline (reference sequence). The CDR3 loop spans 10 amino acids.

V and J are TRBV7-2 and TRBJ2-7, with D perhaps TRBD2 (6 bases). Germline V CDR1 and CDR2: SGHTA, FQGNSA. V shed 4 bases and J shed 4 bases, with 14 bases lying between them. The CDR3 contains 14 residues. In DNA form, the CDR3 reads TGTGCCAGCAGCTACGGGAGTACGGTTTACGAGCAGTACTTC. It encodes CASSYGSTVYEQYF.